What follows describes a single T cell receptor beta chain. Its antigen is not identified. Using immunoSEQ multiplex PCR, the repertoire was profiled, and TCRdb retains in-frame clones only, with some absent. Among about 80,000 clones listed, approximately 86% were seen once. The data are from a study of OX40 agonist ivuxolimab in advanced cancers. Study background: Participants, around 80% male, averaged about 59 years of age, ranging from about 23 to 90. Earlier anti-PD-1, anti-PD-L1 or anti-CTLA-4 therapy was permitted; roughly 42% had received some. The study, taken as a whole, reports: CD8+ T cells (on average) carried more expanded clones than CD4+ T cells. At doses 0.1 to 3.0 mg/kg, CD4+ and CD8+ clones expanded.

This CDR3 is built from 17 residues. Germline CDR1 is SNHLY and CDR2 is FYNNEI. With V trimmed by 0 bases and J by 5 bases, 11 bases remained unmatched. Sequences were derived from CD4+ or CD8+ T cells sorted from blood, sampled in a trial of the OX40 agonist ivuxolimab. The chain couples TRBV2 to TRBJ2-5; 8 positions match TRBD2. The TCR sequence derives from an adult with an advanced solid tumor such as melanoma, head and neck, liver or kidney cancer. The CDR3 sequence: CASSEARSAGGRETQYF. The CDR3 nucleotides are TGTGCCAGCAGTGAAGCAAGAAGCGCGGGGGGTCGGGAGACCCAGTACTTC.